Presented here are 22 T cell receptor beta chains from one specimen sequenced in a study of T cell repertoires and HLA-DP antigens. These receptors have no identified antigens. TCRdb's copy holds only in-frame clones and misses some; the assay was immunoSEQ multiplex PCR. The sample has approximately 90,000 clones; around nine tenths are singletons. The sample consisted of CD4+ T cells from PBMCs. The origin of the receptors is a man in his forties or fifties in good health and CMV-seronegative.

DNA for the CDR3: TGTGCCAGCAGCTCTACAGGGGGCGCCTTTCAGGGTACTGAAGCTTTCTTT. Translation gives CASSSTGGAFQGTEAFF. V is TRBV5-5 and J is TRBJ1-1; 9 bases match TRBD1. V lost 3 bases and J lost 5; bases outside the gene matches: 14. This CDR3 comprises 17 residues. CDR1 is SGHKS and CDR2 is YYEKEE in the germline V gene (reference sequence).

The chain employs TRBV5-8 and TRBJ1-3, with 10 bases that match TRBD1. The CDR3 contains 15 residues. The V gene end was trimmed by 2 bases and the J gene end by 4 bases; junction bases not matched to a gene: 3. Germline V gene lookup returns CDR1 SGHTS and CDR2 YDEGEE. The CDR3 nucleotides read TGTGCCAGCAGCTTTGACAGGGGGCAAGGAAACACCATATATTTT. As protein: CASSFDRGQGNTIYF.

This clone came up a few times. This chain's CDR3 is CASSSQLIRDRSYEQYF. Here the CDR3 DNA reads TGTGCCAGCAGCAGCCAATTGATCCGGGACAGGTCCTACGAGCAGTACTTC. The chain recombines TRBV14 with TRBJ2-7; 8 nucleotides align to TRBD1. Germline-derived CDR1 and CDR2 are SGHDN and FVKESK. The ends lost 5 bases at V and 1 base at J; junction bases unmatched: 13. This CDR3 is built from 17 residues.

This clone was observed once. This sequence joins TRBV2 and TRBJ2-1; D possibly corresponds to TRBD2 (6 bases). Germline values: CDR1 SNHLY, CDR2 FYNNEI. V gave up 4 bases and J gave up 7 bases, with 8 bases separating them. The CDR3 extends over 12 amino acids. In DNA form, the CDR3 reads TGTGCCAGCAGTGTTGGGGGGAATGAGCAGTTCTTC. This codes for CASSVGGNEQFF.

This clone showed up just once. This sequence joins TRBV11-2 and TRBJ2-7; D may be TRBD1 or TRBD2 (5 bases each). The V end was cut by 5 bases, the J end by 2 bases, with 16 bases between. Germline CDR1 is SGHAT and CDR2 is FQNNGV. The CDR3 is 15 amino acids. CDR3 DNA: TGTGCCAGCAGCACAGGAGGCAGGAAACCCTACGAGCAGTACTTC. This sequence encodes CASSTGGRKPYEQYF.

The genes are TRBV15 and TRBJ1-2, with D tentatively TRBD1 (5 bases). V was cut by 1 base and J by 8 bases, with 14 bases left in between. CDR1 and CDR2 (germline): LNHNV, YYDKDF (reference sequence). This CDR3 spans 14 amino acids. In DNA, the CDR3 is TGTGCCACCAGCAGAGTGTCACAGCAGGGCGGCTACACCTTC. Its protein is CATSRVSQQGGYTF.

The chain carries TRBV9 and TRBJ2-5; possibly TRBD2 for D (5 bases). The CDR3 extends over 15 amino acids. Trimming took 0 bases from V and 2 from J, leaving 11 bases between them. Germline lookup yields CDR1 SGDLS and CDR2 YYNGEE. The CDR3 DNA is TGTGCCAGCAGCGTAGATTCCAGGAGGCAAGAGACCCAGTACTTC. Protein: CASSVDSRRQETQYF.

The CDR3 region has the DNA TGTGCCAGCAGTGATGAAAGGTCTACTAACTATGGCTACACCTTC. Translating gives CASSDERSTNYGYTF. V gene TRBV6-1 combines with J gene TRBJ1-2; D is unresolved. The CDR3 totals 15 residues. Trimming removed 3 bases at V and 0 bases at J, with 11 bases between. Germline V CDR1 and CDR2: MNHNS, SASEGT.

The rearrangement links TRBV7-3 to TRBJ1-5, with 8 bases aligning to TRBD1. V shed 5 bases, J shed 4 bases, and the junction held 4 bases outside the gene matches. Germline CDR1 and CDR2: SGHTA and FQGTGA. This CDR3 region has 14 residues. In DNA form, the CDR3 reads TGTGCCAGCAGCCCAACAGGGGGGAATCAGCCCCAGCATTTT. It codes for CASSPTGGNQPQHF.

The J gene is TRBJ1-6, the V gene TRBV7-6; 8 bases are a match to TRBD1. CDR3 length: 16 amino acids. The V gene's germline CDR1 is SGHVS and CDR2 FNYEAQ. Trimming cost V 5 bases and J 6 bases; bases outside gene matches: 9. CDR3 DNA: TGTGCCAGCAGCCCACCCTCGACAGGGGCTAATTCACCCCTCCACTTT. As protein: CASSPPSTGANSPLHF.

This clone is a singleton in its sample. This rearrangement joins TRBV30 to TRBJ2-3; weak D call: TRBD2 (5 bases). The CDR3 is 16 residues long. Germline V CDR1 and CDR2: GTSNPN, SVGIG (reference sequence). V was pared by 3 bases and J by 4 bases, with 20 bases between. The DNA of the CDR3 is TGTGCCTGGAGCCCCACCCGGCTAGCCATGTCAGATACGCAGTATTTT. Protein: CAWSPTRLAMSDTQYF.

The V and J genes are TRBV28 and TRBJ2-4, with D perhaps given as TRBD1 or TRBD2 (5 bases each). Germline CDR1 is MDHEN and CDR2 is SYDVKM. The V and J ends lost 7 bases and 3 bases respectively, with 16 bases between them. The CDR3 spans 15 residues. CDR3 sequence reads: CASTSGGVGKNIQYF. CDR3 in DNA: TGTGCCAGCACCTCTGGGGGAGTGGGCAAAAACATTCAGTACTTC.

This clone was seen more than once but under ten times. The CDR3 reads CSVDQGTGKAEAFF. The CDR3 DNA follows: TGCAGCGTTGATCAGGGGACAGGTAAAGCTGAAGCTTTCTTT. The chain uses TRBV29-1 and TRBJ1-1, with 8 bases lining up with TRBD1. Germline lookup yields CDR1 SQVTM and CDR2 ANQGSEA. This CDR3 spans 14 amino acids. V lost 3 bases to trimming and J lost 6 bases; unmatched junction nucleotides: 9.

The chain uses TRBV19 and TRBJ1-1; TRBD1 might be the D (6 bases). The CDR3 is made up of 15 amino acids. CDR1 LNHDA and CDR2 SQIVND come from the germline V gene (reference sequence). Trimming pared 7 bases from V and 1 base from J, leaving 16 bases between. CDR3 protein: CASKVRGPANTEAFF. DNA for the CDR3: TGTGCCAGTAAAGTCAGGGGCCCCGCGAACACTGAAGCTTTCTTT.

The CDR3 sequence is CASSDGGFGTGELFF. As DNA, the CDR3 is TGTGCCAGCAGTGACGGAGGGTTTGGAACCGGGGAGCTGTTTTTT. This chain connects TRBV2 to TRBJ2-2, with D tentatively TRBD2 (6 bases). Deletions cut 3 bases from V and 5 bases from J, with 13 bases between. Germline values: CDR1 SNHLY, CDR2 FYNNEI. There are 15 residues in the CDR3.

This clone showed up just a few times. The chain recombines TRBV29-1 with TRBJ1-1; TRBD1 is a possible D gene (5 bases). CDR3 size: 12 residues. V was pared by 7 bases and J by 4 bases, with 13 bases between. Per germline, CDR1 SQVTM and CDR2 ANQGSEA. The CDR3 loop is CSARGVATEAFF. The CDR3 bases are TGCAGCGCCCGGGGGGTCGCCACTGAAGCTTTCTTT.

The chain carries TRBV2 and TRBJ2-1, with 9 bases lining up with TRBD1. The CDR3 totals 15 residues. The germline gives CDR1 SNHLY, CDR2 FYNNEI. Unmatched junction bases numbered 5, after V lost 6 bases and J lost 2 bases. For the CDR3, the DNA is TGTGCCAGCAGCGCCGGGACAGGGACCTACAATGAGCAGTTCTTC. This gives the protein CASSAGTGTYNEQFF.

The chain employs TRBV11-2 and TRBJ2-7; perhaps TRBD1 as D (5 bases). Germline-derived CDR1 and CDR2 are SGHAT and FQNNGV. Trimming took off 1 base at V and 3 bases at J, with 10 bases between the two ends. CDR3 size: 14 residues. CDR3 region: CASSLGTTGYEQYF. Written as DNA, the CDR3 is TGTGCCAGCAGCTTAGGGACAACTGGCTACGAGCAGTACTTC.

The V and J genes are TRBV4-2 and TRBJ2-3; a weak D match, TRBD2 (7 bases). Between the trimmed V and J ends, which lost 4 bases and 4 bases, there was a span of 15 bases. Germline CDR1 reads LGHNA; CDR2 reads YNFKEQ. The CDR3 has 15 amino acids. In DNA, the CDR3 is TGTGCCAGCAGCCCCAGAGGGGGGGCCCCAGATACGCAGTATTTT. It is translated as CASSPRGGAPDTQYF.

CDR3 sequence reads: CASSLSPPGAYNEQFF. CDR3 sequence (DNA): TGTGCCAGCAGCCTCTCCCCGCCCGGCGCCTACAATGAGCAGTTCTTC. The genes are TRBV14 and TRBJ2-1, with unresolved D. CDR1 and CDR2 (germline): SGHDN, FVKESK. The CDR3 totals 16 residues. V shed 4 bases and J shed 2 bases, with 15 bases lying between them.

The genes are TRBV11-2 and TRBJ1-2, with D unclear. The CDR3 has 12 residues. The V gene lost 7 bases and the J gene lost 8 bases, with 14 bases spanning the gap. The germline CDR1 and CDR2 sequences are SGHAT and FQNNGV. The CDR3 spells CASTPVLGGYTF. DNA of the CDR3: TGTGCCAGCACCCCAGTCCTGGGAGGCTACACCTTC.

V gene TRBV6-5 combines with J gene TRBJ2-7; D might be TRBD1 or TRBD2, each matching 7 bases. The germline gives CDR1 MNHEY, CDR2 SVGAGI. The V gene lost 6 bases and the J gene lost 2 bases, with 17 bases spanning the gap. This CDR3 spans 15 amino acids. The CDR3: CASRPQTGRAYEQYF. In DNA, the CDR3 is TGTGCCAGCAGACCCCAGACAGGGAGGGCCTACGAGCAGTACTTC.